These 9 T cell receptor beta chains were sequenced from one sample in a study of T cell repertoires in cytomegalovirus infection. Each CDR3 protein gets one entry after TCRdb re-called the reads with MiXCR. The sample includes approximately 43,000 distinct CDR3 sequences, roughly 20% of them seen just once. For these TCRs, the target antigens are not known. The sequencing sample was made of PBMCs, sequenced either directly or after in vitro stimulation (not recorded which). The source of these receptors is a human donor in good health (CMV status not recorded). Some clones in this sample may be carry-over from other donors' samples.

The gene calls are TRBV19 and TRBJ2-1; 14 bases match TRBD2. The J segment lost 7 bases and the V segment lost 7 bases, leaving 9 bases of the junction unmatched. The length of the CDR3 is 16 residues. Germline V gene sequence: CDR1 LNHDA, CDR2 SQIVND (reference sequence). This CDR3 reads CASTTSGREVRNEQFF. The CDR3 bases are TGTGCCAGTACGACTAGCGGGAGGGAAGTTCGTAATGAGCAGTTCTTC.

In its sample, this clonotype was seen a few times. V gene TRBV28 combines with J gene TRBJ2-5; 10 bases align to TRBD2. With 0 bases clipped from V and 4 bases from J, the junction kept 8 bases outside the gene matches. The CDR3 is 17 residues long. Germline CDR1 and CDR2: MDHEN and SYDVKM. CDR3 DNA sequence: TGTGCCAGCAGTTTATGGGGGGAAGCGGGAGGGCCAGAGACCCAGTACTTC. It codes for CASSLWGEAGGPETQYF. Filled out from reference TRBV28 and TRBJ2-5, the complete variable domain reads DVKVTQSSRYLVKRTGEKVFLECVQDMDHENMFWYRQDPGLGLRLIYFSYDVKMKEKGDIPEGYSVSREKKERFSLILESASTNQTSMYLCASSLWGEAGGPETQYFGPGTRLLVL.

This clonotype was counted many times. This chain links TRBV7-8 with TRBJ2-7; 11 bases map to TRBD2. V gave up 5 bases and J gave up 12 bases; unmatched junction bases: 6. The CDR3 length is 12 residues. Per the germline V gene, CDR1 is SGHVS and CDR2 is FQNEAQ. CDR3 DNA: TGTGCCAGCAGCCCCTGGACTAGCGGGCGGTACTTC. This sequence encodes CASSPWTSGRYF.

In this sample, this clonotype turned up a few times. The chain couples TRBV4-2 to TRBJ2-2; TRBD2 is a possible D gene (7 bases). Trimming stripped 1 base from V and 0 bases from J, with 21 bases between. Germline V gives CDR1 LGHNA, CDR2 YNFKEQ. The CDR3 is 20 residues long. For the CDR3, the DNA is TGTGCCAGCAGCCAAGTTTCATGGGGGGGCCATAAACCGAACACCGGGGAGCTGTTTTTT. Its protein is CASSQVSWGGHKPNTGELFF.

This clonotype was counted many times. V and J are TRBV9 and TRBJ1-1; a possible D gene is TRBD1 (6 bases). The germline V gene encodes CDR1 SGDLS and CDR2 YYNGEE. V was clipped by 9 bases and J by 3 bases, with 21 bases between them. CDR3 length: 15 amino acids. The CDR3 nucleotides read TGTGCCACCCCCCCCCCCCGGGGGGCTTACACTGAAGCTTTCTTT. Translated, it gives CATPPPRGAYTEAFF. The full variable domain, its missing parts supplied by reference TRBV9 and TRBJ1-1, is DSGVTQTPKHLITATGQRVTLRCSPRSGDLSVYWYQQSLDQGLQFLIQYYNGEERAKGNILERFSAQQFPDLHSELNLSSLELGDSALYFCATPPPRGAYTEAFFGQGTRLTVV.

This clonotype was recorded at least ten times. This rearrangement joins TRBV12-3 or TRBV12-4 to TRBJ1-2; a weak D match, TRBD1 (5 bases). This CDR3 contains 15 residues. Between the trimmed V and J ends, which lost 8 bases and 5 bases, there was a span of 21 bases. The CDR3 DNA reads TGTGCCAGCTTAGGGGCGCGATTGATTTCTTATGGCTACACCTTC. Translated, it gives CASLGARLISYGYTF.

The chain has TRBV6-2 or TRBV6-3 and TRBJ2-3; maybe TRBD2 (5 bases). Trimming stripped 4 bases from V and 8 bases from J, with 19 bases between. CDR1 is MNHEY, CDR2 SVGEGT, per germline. This CDR3 is 15 amino acids long. The CDR3 sequence: CASSLRSSNGITQYF. The CDR3 DNA sequence: TGTGCCAGCAGTTTGAGAAGTAGCAACGGGATTACGCAGTATTTT.

This clonotype has ten or more counts. V gene TRBV7-9 combines with J gene TRBJ2-6, with D possibly matching TRBD1 (6 bases). Germline V gives CDR1 SEHNR, CDR2 FQNEAQ (reference sequence). This CDR3 has 19 amino acids. The V gene lost 1 base and the J gene lost 0 bases, with 16 bases spanning the gap. The CDR3 spells CASSLGTVSDNSGANVLTF. The CDR3 DNA sequence: TGTGCCAGCAGCTTAGGGACAGTATCGGATAACTCTGGGGCCAACGTCCTGACTTTC.

This clonotype has just a few counts. The chain links TRBV7-9 to TRBJ2-1; TRBD2 matches at 9 bases. The CDR3 covers 12 residues. Germline V CDR1 and CDR2: SEHNR, FQNEAQ (reference sequence). V lost 8 bases, J lost 9 bases, and 5 bases stayed unmatched. The chain's CDR3 is CASSAGGGEQFF. The DNA for the CDR3 is TGTGCCAGCTCTGCGGGAGGGGGTGAGCAGTTCTTC.